The clone carrying this TCR beta chain appeared many times. The antigen is not known. This record belongs to a study of T cells in Graves' hyperthyroidism and ophthalmopathy. The study's findings and limits: Ophthalmopathy, which appeared later, was predicted by the model a median approximately 6.7 months before onset. Blood held most thyroid clonotypes expanded above 0.001 frequency.

Clinicians diagnosed patients from clinical symptoms, serum thyroxine and TRAb, thyroid ultrasound and orbital computed tomography. Amplified TCR beta CDR3 regions came from RNA transcripts. RT-PCR in the first round (using the HTBI primer set) targeted the TCR CDR3. Each CDR3 protein is one row after TCRdb ran MiXCR on the multiplex PCR reads. The sample yields hundreds of thousands of distinct CDR3 sequences, 14% to 15% seen once. Germline CDR1 reads SQVTM; CDR2 reads ANQGSEA. The CDR3 sequence is 16 residues long. The V and J ends lost 0 bases and 1 base respectively, with 13 bases between them. The receptor's source is a man between 18 and 29 years old with Graves' ophthalmopathy. V is TRBV29-1 and J is TRBJ2-1; D remains unclear. The sequenced sample consisted of blood. CDR3 sequence (DNA): TGCAGCGTTGAAGATGTAAGGAGATCGTCCTACAATGAGCAGTTCTTC. Its translation is CSVEDVRRSSYNEQFF.